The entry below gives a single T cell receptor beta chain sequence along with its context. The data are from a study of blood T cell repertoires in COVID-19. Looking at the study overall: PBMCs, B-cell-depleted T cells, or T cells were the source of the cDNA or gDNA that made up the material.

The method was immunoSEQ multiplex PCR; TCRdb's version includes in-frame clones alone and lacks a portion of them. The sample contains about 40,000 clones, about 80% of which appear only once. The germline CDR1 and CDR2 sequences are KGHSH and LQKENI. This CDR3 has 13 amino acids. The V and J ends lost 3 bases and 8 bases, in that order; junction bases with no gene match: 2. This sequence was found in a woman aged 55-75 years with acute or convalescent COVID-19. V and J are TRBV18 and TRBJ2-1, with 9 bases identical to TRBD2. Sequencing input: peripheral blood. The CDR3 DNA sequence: TGTGCCAGCTCACCTGGCGGGGGGGATGAGCAGTTCTTC. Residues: CASSPGGGDEQFF.